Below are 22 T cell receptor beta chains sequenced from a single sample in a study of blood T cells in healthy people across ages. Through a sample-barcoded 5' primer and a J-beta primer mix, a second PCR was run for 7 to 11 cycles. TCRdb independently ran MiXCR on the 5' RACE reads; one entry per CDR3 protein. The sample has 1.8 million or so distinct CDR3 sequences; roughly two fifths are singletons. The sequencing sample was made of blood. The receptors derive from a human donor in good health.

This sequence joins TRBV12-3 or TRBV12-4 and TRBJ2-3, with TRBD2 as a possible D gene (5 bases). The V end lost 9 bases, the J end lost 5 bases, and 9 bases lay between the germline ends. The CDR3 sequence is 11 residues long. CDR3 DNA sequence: TGTGCCAGAGGCGGAGGAGATACGCAGTATTTT. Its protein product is CARGGGDTQYF.

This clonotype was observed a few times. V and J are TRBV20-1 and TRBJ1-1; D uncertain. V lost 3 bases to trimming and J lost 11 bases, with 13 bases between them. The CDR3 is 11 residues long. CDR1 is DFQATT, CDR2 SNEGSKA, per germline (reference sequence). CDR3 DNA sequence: TGCAGTGCTAGGCCCGCGGAGGCGGCTTTCTTT. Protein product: CSARPAEAAFF.

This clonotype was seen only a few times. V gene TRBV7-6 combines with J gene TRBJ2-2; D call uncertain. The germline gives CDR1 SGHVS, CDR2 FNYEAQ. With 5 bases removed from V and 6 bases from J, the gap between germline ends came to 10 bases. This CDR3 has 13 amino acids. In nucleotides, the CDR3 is TGTGCCAGCAGCCGAGACCAGCCCGGGGAGCTGTTTTTT. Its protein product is CASSRDQPGELFF.

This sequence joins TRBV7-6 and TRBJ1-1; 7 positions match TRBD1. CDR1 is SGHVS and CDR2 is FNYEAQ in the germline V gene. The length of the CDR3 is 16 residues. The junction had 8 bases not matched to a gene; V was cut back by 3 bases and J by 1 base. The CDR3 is CASSFLTRGPNTEAFF. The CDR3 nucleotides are TGTGCCAGCAGCTTTTTAACAAGGGGGCCGAACACTGAAGCTTTCTTT.

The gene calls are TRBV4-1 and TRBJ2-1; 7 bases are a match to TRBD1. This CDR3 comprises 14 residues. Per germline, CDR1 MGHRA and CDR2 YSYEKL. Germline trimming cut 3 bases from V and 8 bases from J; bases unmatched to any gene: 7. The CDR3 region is CASSQTRQGDEQFF. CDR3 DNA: TGCGCCAGCAGCCAGACTCGCCAGGGGGATGAGCAGTTCTTC.

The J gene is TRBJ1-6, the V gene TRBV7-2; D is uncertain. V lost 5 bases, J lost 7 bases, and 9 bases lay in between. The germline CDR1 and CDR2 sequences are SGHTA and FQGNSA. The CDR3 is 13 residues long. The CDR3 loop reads CASSPEMNSPLHF. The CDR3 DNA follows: TGTGCCAGCAGCCCCGAGATGAATTCACCCCTCCACTTT.

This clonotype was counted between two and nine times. CDR3 nucleotides: TGTGCCAGCAGCTTAGCGAGGGGGACTAGAACAGATACGCAGTATTTT. As protein: CASSLARGTRTDTQYF. The chain links TRBV7-2 to TRBJ2-3; 8 nucleotides line up with TRBD2. V lost 0 bases to trimming and J lost 3 bases; unmatched junction nucleotides: 5. The CDR3 is 16 residues long. CDR1 SGHTA and CDR2 FQGNSA come from the germline V gene.

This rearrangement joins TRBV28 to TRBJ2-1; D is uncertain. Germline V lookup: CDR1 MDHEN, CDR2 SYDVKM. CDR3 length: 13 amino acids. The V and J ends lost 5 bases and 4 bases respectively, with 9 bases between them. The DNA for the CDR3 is TGTGCCAGCAGTCGGTTCAGATACAATGAGCAGTTCTTC. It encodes CASSRFRYNEQFF.

DNA for the CDR3: TGTGCCAGCGCGGAGAACTCTGGAAACACCATATATTTT. It codes for CASAENSGNTIYF. V is TRBV11-2 and J is TRBJ1-3; D is unresolved. The germline V gene has CDR1 SGHAT and CDR2 FQNNGV. The CDR3 contains 13 residues. With 8 bases removed from V and 0 bases from J, the gap between germline ends came to 8 bases.

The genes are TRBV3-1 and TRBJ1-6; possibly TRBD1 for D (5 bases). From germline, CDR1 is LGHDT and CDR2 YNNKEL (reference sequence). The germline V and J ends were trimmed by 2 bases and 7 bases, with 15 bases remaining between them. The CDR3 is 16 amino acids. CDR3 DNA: TGTGCCAGCAGCCAATCGCCCGGGACGTTGAATTCACCCCTCCACTTT. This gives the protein CASSQSPGTLNSPLHF.

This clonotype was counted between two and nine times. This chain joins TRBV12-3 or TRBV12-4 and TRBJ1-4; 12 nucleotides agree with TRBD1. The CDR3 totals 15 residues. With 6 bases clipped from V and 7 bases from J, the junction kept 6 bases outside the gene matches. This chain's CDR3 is CASSLQGQGAEKLFF. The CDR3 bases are TGTGCCAGCAGCCTTCAGGGACAGGGGGCTGAAAAACTGTTTTTT.

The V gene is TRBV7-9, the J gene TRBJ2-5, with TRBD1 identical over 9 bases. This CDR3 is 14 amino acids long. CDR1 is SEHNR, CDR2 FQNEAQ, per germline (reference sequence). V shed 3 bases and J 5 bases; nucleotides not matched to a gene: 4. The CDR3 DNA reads TGTGCCAGCAGCTTCTTCGGACAGGGGGAGACCCAGTACTTC. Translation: CASSFFGQGETQYF.

DNA for the CDR3: TGTGCCAGCAGCGACCCTGAGACAGGGCTGGACACTGAAGCTTTCTTT. Protein sequence: CASSDPETGLDTEAFF. The rearrangement joins TRBV7-9 to TRBJ1-1; 7 bases fit TRBD1. Germline V gene lookup returns CDR1 SEHNR and CDR2 FQNEAQ (reference sequence). This CDR3 has 16 amino acids. Trimming removed 5 bases from V and 3 bases from J; junction bases left unmatched: 12.

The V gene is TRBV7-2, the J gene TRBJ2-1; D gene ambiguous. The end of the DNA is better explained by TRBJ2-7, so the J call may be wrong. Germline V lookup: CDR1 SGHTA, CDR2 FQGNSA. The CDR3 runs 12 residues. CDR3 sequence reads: CASSLKQLEQYF. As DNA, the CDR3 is TGTGCCAGCAGCTTAAAGCAGCTTGAGCAGTACTTC.

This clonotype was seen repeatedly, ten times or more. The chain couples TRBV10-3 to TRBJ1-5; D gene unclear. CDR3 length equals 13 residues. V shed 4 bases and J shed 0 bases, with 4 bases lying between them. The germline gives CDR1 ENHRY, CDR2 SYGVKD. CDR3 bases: TGTGCCATCAGTGGGGGTAGCAATCAGCCCCAGCATTTT. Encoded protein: CAISGGSNQPQHF.

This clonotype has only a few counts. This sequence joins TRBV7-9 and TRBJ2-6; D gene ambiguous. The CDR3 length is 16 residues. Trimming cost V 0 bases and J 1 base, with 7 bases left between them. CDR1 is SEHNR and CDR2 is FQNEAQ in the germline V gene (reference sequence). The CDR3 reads CASSLAASSGANVLTF. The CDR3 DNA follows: TGTGCCAGCAGCTTAGCAGCGTCTTCTGGGGCCAACGTCCTGACTTTC.

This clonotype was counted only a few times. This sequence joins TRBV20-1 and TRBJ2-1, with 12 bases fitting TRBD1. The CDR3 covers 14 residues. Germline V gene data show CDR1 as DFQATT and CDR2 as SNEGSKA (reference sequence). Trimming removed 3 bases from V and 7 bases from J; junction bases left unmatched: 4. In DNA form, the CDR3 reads TGCAGTGCTAGTAAGGGACAGGGGGCGAATGAGCAGTTCTTC. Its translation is CSASKGQGANEQFF.

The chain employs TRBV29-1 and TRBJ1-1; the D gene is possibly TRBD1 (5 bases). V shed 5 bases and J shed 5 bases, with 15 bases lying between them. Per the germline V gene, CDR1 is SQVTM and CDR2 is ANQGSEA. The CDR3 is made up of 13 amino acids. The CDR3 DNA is TGCAGCGTTCAAACAGGCCCGGGGACTGAAGCTTTCTTT. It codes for CSVQTGPGTEAFF.

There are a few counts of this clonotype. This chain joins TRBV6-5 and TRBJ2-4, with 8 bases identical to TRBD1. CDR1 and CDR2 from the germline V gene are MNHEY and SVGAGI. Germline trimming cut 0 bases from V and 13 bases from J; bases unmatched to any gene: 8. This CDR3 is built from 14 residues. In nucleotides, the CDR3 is TGTGCCAGCAGTTACTCGATTCAGGGGGCCAGACAGTACTTC. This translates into CASSYSIQGARQYF.

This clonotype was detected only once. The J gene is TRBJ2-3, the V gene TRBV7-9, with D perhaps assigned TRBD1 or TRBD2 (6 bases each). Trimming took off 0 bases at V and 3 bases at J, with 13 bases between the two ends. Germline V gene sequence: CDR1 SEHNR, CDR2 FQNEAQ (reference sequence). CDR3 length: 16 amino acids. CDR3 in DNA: TGTGCCAGCAGCTTAGCAAGGAGGGACAAAACAGATACGCAGTATTTT. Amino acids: CASSLARRDKTDTQYF.

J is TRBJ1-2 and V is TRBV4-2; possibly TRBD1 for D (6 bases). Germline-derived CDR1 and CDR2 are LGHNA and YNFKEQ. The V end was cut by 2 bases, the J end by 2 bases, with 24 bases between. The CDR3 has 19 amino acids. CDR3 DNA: TGTGCCAGCAGCCAAAACGCGGTCAGGGGAGACTTCGCGAACTATGGCTACACCTTC. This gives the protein CASSQNAVRGDFANYGYTF.

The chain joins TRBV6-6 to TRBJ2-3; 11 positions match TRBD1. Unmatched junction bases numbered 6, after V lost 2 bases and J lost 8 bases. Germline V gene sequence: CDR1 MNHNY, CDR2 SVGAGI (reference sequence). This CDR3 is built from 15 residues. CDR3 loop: CASSYVGTGGSTQYF. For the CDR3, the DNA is TGTGCCAGCAGTTACGTAGGGACAGGGGGGAGTACGCAGTATTTT.